What follows is one T cell receptor (beta chain) and its context. The CDR3 covers 15 residues. V lost 6 bases and J 0 bases, leaving 15 bases between the germline ends. The V gene's germline CDR1 is DFQATT and CDR2 SNEGSKA (reference sequence). The sample comes from a study of human T cells and chemical hapten exposure. One entry per CDR3 protein results from TCRdb running MiXCR on the 5' RACE reads. Of about 80,000 distinct CDR3 sequences in the sample, under 10% were seen once. Extraction of total RNA was performed on unfractionated whole blood. The receptor's source is a male donor in good health. The rearrangement joins TRBV20-1 to TRBJ2-1; weak D call: TRBD2 (5 bases). This CDR3 reads CSAEPGFLSYNEQFF. The CDR3 coding sequence is TGCAGTGCGGAACCGGGGTTCCTCTCCTACAATGAGCAGTTCTTC.